The clone carrying this T cell receptor beta chain was detected many times. The data derive from a study of identical twins. The germline V and J ends were trimmed by 5 bases and 0 bases, with 10 bases remaining between them. Germline V CDR1 and CDR2: DFQATT, SNEGSKA (reference sequence). This CDR3 spans 13 amino acids. A universal primer site was incorporated via template switching, and the cDNA contained unique molecular identifiers. TCRdb fed the 5' RACE reads into MiXCR, producing one record per CDR3 protein. The sample has 1.5 million to 2 million distinct CDR3 sequences; about 32% are singletons.

The chain links TRBV20-1 to TRBJ1-2; possibly TRBD1 for D (6 bases). This sequence was found in a newborn girl in good health. Sequencing used cord blood. The CDR3 region is CSAWTVPNYGYTF. The CDR3 coding sequence is TGCAGTGCTTGGACAGTACCTAACTATGGCTACACCTTC.